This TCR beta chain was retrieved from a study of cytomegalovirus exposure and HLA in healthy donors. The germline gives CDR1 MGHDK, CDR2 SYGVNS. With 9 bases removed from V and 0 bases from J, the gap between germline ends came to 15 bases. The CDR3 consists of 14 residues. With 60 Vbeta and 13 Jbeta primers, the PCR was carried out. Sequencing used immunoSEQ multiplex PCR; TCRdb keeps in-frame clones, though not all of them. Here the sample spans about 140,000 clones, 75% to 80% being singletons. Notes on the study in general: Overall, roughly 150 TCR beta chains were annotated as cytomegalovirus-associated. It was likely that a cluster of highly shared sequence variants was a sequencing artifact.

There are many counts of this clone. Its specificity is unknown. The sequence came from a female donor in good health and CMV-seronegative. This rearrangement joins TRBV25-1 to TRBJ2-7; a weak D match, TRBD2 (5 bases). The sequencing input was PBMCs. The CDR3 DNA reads TGTGCCAGTTCCCTTGAGGGAAGCTCCTACGAGCAGTACTTC. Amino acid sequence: CASSLEGSSYEQYF.